This record looks at one TCR beta chain sequence and its context. Antigen specificity is unknown. This specimen comes from a study of blood T cells in healthy people across ages. Study-level findings and limits: The study lacked donor CMV status, which possibly confounded expanded clonotype changes.

The CDR3 is 14 amino acids. Deletions cut 8 bases from V and 4 bases from J, with 17 bases between. Then a second PCR, running about 6 to 12 cycles, was carried out with a sample-barcoded 5' primer and a J-beta primer mix. TCRdb re-analysed the 5' RACE reads in MiXCR, keeping a single row per CDR3 protein. The repertoire has about 2 million distinct CDR3 sequences, roughly 52% of them found once; the top ten carry 2.1%. The specimen was blood. The receptor was derived from a woman in her 40s in good health. The gene calls are TRBV12-3 or TRBV12-4 and TRBJ1-2; no clear D. CDR3 sequence reads: CASDAQPTSYGYTF. CDR3 bases: TGTGCCAGCGACGCGCAGCCCACTAGCTATGGCTACACCTTC.